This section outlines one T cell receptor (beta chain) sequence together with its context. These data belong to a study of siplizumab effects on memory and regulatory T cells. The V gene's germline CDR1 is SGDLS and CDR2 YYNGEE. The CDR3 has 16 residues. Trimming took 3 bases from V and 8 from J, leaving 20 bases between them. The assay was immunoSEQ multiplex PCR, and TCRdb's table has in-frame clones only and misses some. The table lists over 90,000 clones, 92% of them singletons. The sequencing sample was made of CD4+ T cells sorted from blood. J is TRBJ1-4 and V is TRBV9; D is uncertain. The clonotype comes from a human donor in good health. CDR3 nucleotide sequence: TGTGCCAGCAGCGCGAAAGGAGGGCGCGGTATGGAAAAACTGTTTTTT. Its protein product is CASSAKGGRGMEKLFF.